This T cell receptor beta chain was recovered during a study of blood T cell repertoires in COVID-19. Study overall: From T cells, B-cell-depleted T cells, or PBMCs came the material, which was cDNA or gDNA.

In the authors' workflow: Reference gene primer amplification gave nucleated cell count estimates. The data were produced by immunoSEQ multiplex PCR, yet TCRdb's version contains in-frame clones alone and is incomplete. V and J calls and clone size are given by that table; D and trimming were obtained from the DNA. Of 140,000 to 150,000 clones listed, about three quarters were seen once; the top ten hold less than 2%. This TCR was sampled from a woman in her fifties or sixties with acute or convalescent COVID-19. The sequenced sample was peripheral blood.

CDR3 coding DNA: TGTGCCTGGAGTACAGCGGGAGGGCACGAGCAGTACTTC. This gives the protein CAWSTAGGHEQYF. This sequence joins TRBV30 and TRBJ2-7; 10 bases are shared with TRBD2. After removal of 2 bases from V and 5 bases from J, the junction contained 3 bases not matched to a gene. The germline gives CDR1 GTSNPN, CDR2 SVGIG (reference sequence). This CDR3 comprises 13 residues.